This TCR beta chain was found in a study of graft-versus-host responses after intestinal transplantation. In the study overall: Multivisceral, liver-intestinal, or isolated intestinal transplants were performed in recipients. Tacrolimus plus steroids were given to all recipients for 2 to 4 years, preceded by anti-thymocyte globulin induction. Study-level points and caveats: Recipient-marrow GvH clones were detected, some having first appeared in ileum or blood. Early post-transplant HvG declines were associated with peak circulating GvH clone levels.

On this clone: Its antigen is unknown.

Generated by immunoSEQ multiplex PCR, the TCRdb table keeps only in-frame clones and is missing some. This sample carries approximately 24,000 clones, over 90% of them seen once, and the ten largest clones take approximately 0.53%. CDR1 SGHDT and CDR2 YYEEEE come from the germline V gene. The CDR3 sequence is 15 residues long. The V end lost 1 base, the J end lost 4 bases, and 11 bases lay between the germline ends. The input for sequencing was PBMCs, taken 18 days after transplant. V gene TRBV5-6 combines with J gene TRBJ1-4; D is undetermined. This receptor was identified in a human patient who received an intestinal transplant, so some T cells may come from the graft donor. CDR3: CASSLPNSYNEKLFF. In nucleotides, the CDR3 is TGTGCCAGCAGCTTGCCAAACAGTTATAATGAAAAACTGTTTTTT.